The T cell receptor beta chain described here comes from a study of T cell changes during pregnancy in multiple sclerosis. Germline V gene sequence: CDR1 SGHDN, CDR2 FVKESK. The ends were cut back, 1 base at V and 6 bases at J, with 7 bases in the middle. This CDR3 spans 13 amino acids. Produced via immunoSEQ multiplex PCR; TCRdb's table is partial and in-frame only. The table has about 44,000 clones, approximately 96% seen once. This chain joins TRBV14 and TRBJ2-1, with a tentative D call TRBD1 (5 bases). This sequence was found in a female donor with multiple sclerosis, enrolled in a pregnancy study. Material: peripheral blood, obtained in the second trimester of pregnancy. CDR3 protein: CASSQVGANEQFF. Written as DNA, the CDR3 is TGTGCCAGCAGCCAAGTAGGGGCCAATGAGCAGTTCTTC.